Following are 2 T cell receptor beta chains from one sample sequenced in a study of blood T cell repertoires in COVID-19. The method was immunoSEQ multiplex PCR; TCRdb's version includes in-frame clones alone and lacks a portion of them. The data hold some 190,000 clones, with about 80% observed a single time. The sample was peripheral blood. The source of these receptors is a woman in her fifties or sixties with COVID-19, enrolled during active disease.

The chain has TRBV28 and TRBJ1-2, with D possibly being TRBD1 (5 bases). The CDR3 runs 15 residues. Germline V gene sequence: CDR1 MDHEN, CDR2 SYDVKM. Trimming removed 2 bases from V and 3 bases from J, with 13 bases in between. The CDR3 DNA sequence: TGTGCCAGCAGTTTAACAGTTCCGGGGGACTATGGCTACACCTTC. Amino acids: CASSLTVPGDYGYTF.

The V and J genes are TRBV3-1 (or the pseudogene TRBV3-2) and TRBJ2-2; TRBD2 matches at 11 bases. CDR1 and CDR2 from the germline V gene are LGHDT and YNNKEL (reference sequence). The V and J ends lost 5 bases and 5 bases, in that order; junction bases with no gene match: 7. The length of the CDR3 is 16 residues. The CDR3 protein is CASSTQLAGATGELFF. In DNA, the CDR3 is TGTGCCAGCAGCACCCAACTAGCGGGAGCTACCGGGGAGCTGTTTTTT.